These T cell receptor beta chains were read from a single sample in a study of cytomegalovirus exposure and HLA in healthy donors. Profiling relied on immunoSEQ multiplex PCR, and the TCRdb table lists in-frame clones only, not all of them. The sample includes about 93,000 clones, roughly 60% seen only once; the top ten take about 5.5%. The specimen was PBMCs. These receptors were obtained from a boy between 10 and 17 years old in good health and CMV-seropositive. CDR3s include the opening cysteine and the closing phenylalanine or tryptophan. D genes are given only for firm matches. A clone size is listed for some rows: how often the clone was seen (once, few, many), or a class if it is expanded.

TRBD2 | TRBJ2-5 | TRBV11-2 | NA | CASSWGLAGSQETQYF | TGTGCCAGCAGCTGGGGGCTAGCGGGCAGCCAAGAGACCCAGTACTTC
NA | TRBJ1-4 | TRBV7-3 | NA | CASSSPCGGAWWTNEKLFF | TGTGCCAGCAGCTCCCCCTGTGGGGGGGCATGGTGGACTAATGAAAAACTGTTTTTT
NA | TRBJ1-2 | TRBV7-2 | NA | CASSLGARGNTDYGYTF | TGTGCCAGCAGCTTAGGGGCCAGGGGAAATACCGACTATGGCTACACCTTC
TRBD2 | TRBJ2-5 | TRBV6-1 | once | CASRGGLAMGETQYF | TGTGCCAGCAGGGGGGGACTAGCAATGGGGGAGACCCAGTACTTC
TRBD2 | TRBJ2-1 | TRBV19 | NA | CASRGTSGYSYNEQFF | TGTGCCAGTAGGGGAACTAGCGGATACTCCTACAATGAGCAGTTCTTC
NA | TRBJ1-6 | TRBV30 | NA | CAWSLLAESNSPLHF | TGTGCCTGGAGTCTACTGGCGGAGTCGAATTCACCCCTCCACTTT
TRBD2 | TRBJ2-1 | TRBV7-3 | once | CASSLGLAEYNEQFF | TGTGCCAGCAGCTTAGGGCTAGCGGAATACAATGAGCAGTTCTTC
TRBD1 | TRBJ1-2 | TRBV7-2 | few | CASSLGPGGEDYGYTF | TGTGCCAGCAGCCTAGGACCAGGGGGAGAAGACTATGGCTACACCTTC
NA | TRBJ1-1 | TRBV27 | NA | CASTSTGFNTEAFF | TGTGCCAGCACCTCGACAGGATTCAACACTGAAGCTTTCTTT
TRBD2 | TRBJ2-1 | TRBV14 | once | CASSLISRTSSREQFF | TGTGCCAGCAGCCTGATCTCCCGGACTAGTTCGAGGGAGCAGTTCTTC
TRBD2 | TRBJ2-1 | TRBV12-5 | NA | CASGPTSGGYNEQFF | TGTGCTAGTGGTCCGACTAGCGGGGGCTACAATGAGCAGTTCTTC
NA | TRBJ2-6 | TRBV9 | NA | CASSTYRSSGANVLTF | TGTGCCAGCAGCACCTACAGGAGCTCTGGGGCCAACGTCCTGACTTTC
NA | TRBJ1-6 | TRBV7-9 | NA | CASSSGGNNSPLHF | TGTGCCAGCAGCTCCGGGGGGAACAATTCACCCCTCCACTTT
TRBD1 | TRBJ2-7 | TRBV20-1 | NA | CSRTGDYEQYF | TGCAGCCGGACAGGGGACTACGAGCAGTACTTC
NA | TRBJ2-4 | TRBV30 | NA | CAWSGEDSQNIQYF | TGTGCCTGGAGTGGGGAAGACAGTCAAAACATTCAGTACTTC
TRBD1 | TRBJ2-1 | TRBV2 | NA | CASSVKDRGPQFF | TGTGCCAGCAGCGTAAAGGACAGGGGGCCGCAGTTCTTC